Listed below are T cell receptor beta chains from one sample, sequenced in a study of control samples from healthy donors and cancer patients. The protocol was immunoSEQ multiplex PCR, while the TCRdb copy is restricted to in-frame clones and leaves out a portion. The table has approximately 160,000 clones, roughly 94% seen once; the top ten hold 1.1% to 1.5%. Material: blood. All receptors come from a woman aged 18-35 years in good health. Each CDR3 is given with its conserved first and last residue. The order of the fields is D gene, J gene, V gene, clone size, CDR3 protein, CDR3 DNA. A D gene is named only where the DNA matches it firmly. Size tells how often a clone was seen (once, few, many) or the class of an expanded clone, and some rows leave it out.

. TRBJ1-2 TRBV7-3 . CASSPKGGQSFYGYTF TGTGCCAGCAGCCCAAAGGGCGGGCAGTCCTTCTATGGCTACACCTTC
. TRBJ2-3 TRBV18 . CASSPFSTGTDTQYF TGTGCCAGCTCACCTTTCAGCACGGGCACAGATACGCAGTATTTT
. TRBJ1-1 TRBV5-1 . CASSLGSVSTEAFF TGCGCCAGCAGCTTGGGTTCGGTCAGCACTGAAGCTTTCTTT
. TRBJ1-2 TRBV10-3 . CAINHRDNYGYTF TGTGCCATCAACCACAGGGATAACTATGGCTACACCTTC
. TRBJ2-7 TRBV11-1 . CASSLFRGASYEQYF TGTGCCAGCAGCTTATTTCGGGGGGCCAGCTACGAGCAGTACTTC
. TRBJ1-1 TRBV12-3/TRBV12-4 . CASSPSGGPEAFF TGTGCCAGCAGTCCCTCCGGCGGGCCTGAAGCTTTCTTT
. TRBJ2-3 TRBV28 . CASTLGTDTQYF TGTGCCAGCACCCTTGGGACAGATACGCAGTATTTT
. TRBJ1-5 TRBV7-8 . CASSEILGNQPQHF TGTGCCAGCAGCGAGATCCTGGGGAATCAGCCCCAGCATTTT
. TRBJ1-5 TRBV28 . CASSFPGNQPQHF TGTGCCAGCAGTTTCCCAGGGAACCAGCCCCAGCATTTT
. TRBJ2-3 TRBV5-1 . CASSLDGWAGTQYF TGCGCCAGCAGCTTGGATGGTTGGGCGGGTACGCAGTATTTT
. TRBJ2-5 TRBV10-3 . CAISESGQPETQYF TGTGCCATCAGTGAGTCGGGGCAGCCAGAGACCCAGTACTTC
. TRBJ1-1 TRBV12-2 once CASRLAARSNTEAFF TGTGCAAGTCGCTTAGCAGCCAGATCGAACACTGAAGCTTTCTTT
. TRBJ1-5 TRBV12-3/TRBV12-4 . CASSGGHDQPQHF TGTGCCAGCAGCGGGGGTCACGATCAGCCCCAGCATTTT
. TRBJ1-1 TRBV11-3 . CASSQSRGTEAFF TGTGCCAGCAGCCAAAGCCGCGGTACTGAAGCTTTCTTT
TRBD1 TRBJ1-1 TRBV27 . CASSYTGGRAFF TGTGCCAGCAGTTATACAGGGGGAAGAGCTTTCTTT
. TRBJ2-3 TRBV5-1 . CASSGTGLDTQYF TGCGCCAGCAGCGGAACAGGGTTAGATACGCAGTATTTT
. TRBJ1-6 TRBV4-1 once CASSQGLPSMTGGFSPLHF TGCGCCAGCAGCCAAGGGCTCCCCTCCATGACAGGTGGATTTTCACCCCTCCACTTT
. TRBJ1-4 TRBV5-1 few CASSFTGNNEKLFF TGCGCCAGCAGCTTTACAGGGAATAATGAAAAACTGTTTTTT
. TRBJ1-6 TRBV5-6 . CASSLAGDIYNSPLHF TGTGCCAGCAGCTTGGCAGGGGATATCTATAATTCACCCCTCCACTTT
. TRBJ2-5 TRBV9 . CASSRGNNQETQYF TGTGCCAGCAGCCGAGGGAACAACCAAGAGACCCAGTACTTC
TRBD2 TRBJ2-5 TRBV19 . CATSTYGGEETQYF TGTGCCACCTCGACTTATGGGGGGGAAGAGACCCAGTACTTC
. TRBJ2-6 TRBV11-2 . CASSLGLGVVNVLTF TGTGCCAGCAGCTTAGGGTTAGGGGTGGTCAACGTCCTGACTTTC
. TRBJ1-2 TRBV11-3 once CASSPQSGANYGYTF TGTGCCAGCAGCCCCCAAAGTGGGGCTAACTATGGCTACACCTTC
TRBD1 TRBJ2-7 TRBV7-2 . CASSGTGKWYEQYF TGTGCCAGCAGCGGGACAGGGAAATGGTACGAGCAGTACTTC
. TRBJ1-4 TRBV6-5 . CATGNRASEKLFF TGTGCCACGGGGAACAGGGCAAGTGAAAAACTGTTTTTT
. TRBJ1-2 TRBV18 . CASSRDYRESGYTF TGTGCCAGCTCACGGGACTACCGAGAGAGCGGCTACACCTTC
TRBD2 TRBJ2-1 TRBV19 . CASSIVASGYNEQFF TGTGCCAGTAGTATAGTGGCTAGCGGGTACAATGAGCAGTTCTTC
TRBD2 TRBJ2-3 TRBV7-6 . CASSLTSGGASDTQYF TGTGCCAGCAGCTTGACTAGCGGGGGGGCATCAGATACGCAGTATTTT
. TRBJ2-2 TRBV11-3 . CASNINRGVDTGELFF TGTGCCAGCAACATAAATAGGGGTGTGGACACCGGGGAGCTGTTTTTT
TRBD1 TRBJ1-1 TRBV5-5 . CASSYPLDRGLDTEAFF TGTGCCAGCAGCTATCCCTTAGACAGGGGGCTGGACACTGAAGCTTTCTTT
. TRBJ2-1 TRBV27 . CASSPGRTYNEQFF TGTGCCAGCAGTCCGGGACGGACCTACAATGAGCAGTTCTTC
. TRBJ2-1 TRBV7-2 once CASSLLTTEQFF TGTGCCAGCAGCTTATTGACGACCGAGCAGTTCTTC
TRBD1 TRBJ2-1 TRBV11-3 . CASSLDRRYGTGRNNEQFF TGTGCCAGCAGCTTAGATAGGCGGTATGGGACAGGGCGAAACAATGAGCAGTTCTTC
. TRBJ1-2 TRBV28 once CASISPPGAYYGYTF TGTGCCAGCATCTCTCCCCCAGGAGCCTACTATGGCTACACCTTC
. TRBJ2-2 TRBV6-5 . CASSYSRGYTGELFF TGTGCCAGCAGTTACTCGAGAGGGTACACCGGGGAGCTGTTTTTT
. TRBJ1-2 TRBV5-1 . CASSLGQANYGYTF TGCGCCAGCAGCCTCGGACAAGCTAACTATGGCTACACCTTC
. TRBJ1-1 TRBV28 . CASHRATEAFF TGTGCCTCTCACAGGGCTACCGAAGCTTTCTTT
TRBD1 TRBJ1-2 TRBV5-4 . CASSRPQGENGYTF TGTGCCAGCAGCCGACCCCAGGGGGAGAATGGCTACACCTTC
TRBD2 TRBJ2-1 TRBV2 . CASSVSLAGFNEQFF TGTGCCAGCAGTGTTTCACTAGCGGGTTTTAATGAGCAGTTCTTC
. TRBJ1-3 TRBV27 . CASSATSGNTIYF TGTGCCAGCAGTGCAACCTCTGGAAACACCATATATTTT
TRBD2 TRBJ2-2 TRBV6-6 . CASRETSGANTGELFF TGTGCCAGCAGAGAAACTAGCGGTGCGAACACCGGGGAGCTGTTTTTT
. TRBJ2-5 TRBV27 . CASSSGQAGETQYF TGTGCCAGCAGCTCAGGGCAGGCCGGGGAGACCCAGTACTTC
. TRBJ2-7 TRBV19 . CASSRQASSYEQYF TGTGCCAGTAGTCGACAGGCGAGCTCCTACGAGCAGTACTTC
. TRBJ1-4 TRBV5-6 . CASSLEGTTNEKLFF TGTGCCAGCAGCTTGGAGGGTACAACTAATGAAAAACTGTTTTTT
. TRBJ1-2 TRBV6-6 . CASSGDSGNYGYTF TGTGCCAGCAGCGGCGACTCAGGGAATTATGGCTACACCTTC
TRBD1 TRBJ1-5 TRBV10-3 . CAITGGLNQPQHF TGTGCCATCACAGGGGGCCTCAATCAGCCCCAGCATTTT
TRBD1 TRBJ1-6 TRBV5-1 . CASSPGQGDSPLHF TGCGCCAGCAGCCCCGGACAGGGGGATTCACCCCTCCACTTT
TRBD1 TRBJ1-2 TRBV29-1 . CSVVGRTGGSGYTF TGCAGCGTTGTAGGCCGGACAGGGGGTAGTGGCTACACCTTC